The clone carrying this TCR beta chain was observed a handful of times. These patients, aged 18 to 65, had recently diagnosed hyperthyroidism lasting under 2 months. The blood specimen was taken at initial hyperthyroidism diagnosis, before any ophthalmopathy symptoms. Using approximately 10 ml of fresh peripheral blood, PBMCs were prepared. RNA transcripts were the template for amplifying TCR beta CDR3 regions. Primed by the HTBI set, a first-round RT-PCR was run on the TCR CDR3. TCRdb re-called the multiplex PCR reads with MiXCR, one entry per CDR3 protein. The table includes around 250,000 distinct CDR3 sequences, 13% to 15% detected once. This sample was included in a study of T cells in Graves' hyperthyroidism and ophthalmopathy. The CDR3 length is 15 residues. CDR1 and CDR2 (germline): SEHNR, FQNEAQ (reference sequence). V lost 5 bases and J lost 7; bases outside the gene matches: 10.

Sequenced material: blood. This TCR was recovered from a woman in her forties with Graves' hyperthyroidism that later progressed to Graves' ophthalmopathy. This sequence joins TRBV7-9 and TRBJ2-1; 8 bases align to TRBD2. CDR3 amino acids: CASSRPAGVGNEQFF. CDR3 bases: TGTGCCAGCAGCCGACCAGCGGGAGTGGGGAATGAGCAGTTCTTC.